This entry is about one TCR beta chain. The clone's antigen remains unknown. Per-nucleotide qualities are absent, and no much larger clonotype sits a single base away. The sample belongs to a study of OX40 agonist ivuxolimab in advanced cancers. Turning to the overall study: Ivuxolimab was an agonistic, fully human IgG2 monoclonal antibody directed against OX40 (CD134), a costimulatory receptor. The paper reports the monotherapy dose-escalation portion (N of about 50 patients) of the phase I ivuxolimab trial. Partial responses occurred in three dose-escalation patients: two with cutaneous melanoma and one with hepatocellular carcinoma. Peripheral TCRbeta sequencing was intended to test whether TCR sequence diversity was altered and clonal T-cell expansion was caused by ivuxolimab. Intravenous ivuxolimab was administered to patients every 2 weeks at six dose levels: 0.01, 0.1, 0.3, 1.5, 3 and 10 mg/kg. Patients were allowed to have had prior anti-PD-1, anti-PD-L1 or anti-CTLA-4 therapy, and 40% of the dose-escalation patients had previously received checkpoint inhibitors. Among the roughly 54 dose-escalation patients, 19 had hepatocellular carcinoma, around 15 melanoma, 9 renal cell carcinoma and 9 head and neck cancer. The dose-escalation cohort was about 83% male with a mean age of around 62 years, ranging from roughly 23 to 80. Overall study results and their limits: The antigen specificity of the peripheral T cells that underwent clonal expansion was not determined. In the 0.1-3.0 mg/kg groups, partial responders were among the patients with the lowest normalized peripheral clonal expansion, particularly in CD8+ T cells. Low levels of normalized T-cell clonal expansion were also seen in some nonresponding patients. After ivuxolimab, expanded clones were on average more numerous among CD8+ T cells than among CD4+ T cells. At doses of 0.1 to 3.0 mg/kg, clonal expansion of both CD4+ and CD8+ T cells in blood was seen between baseline and week 6.

To sequence the TCRbeta CDR3 region, genomic DNA was isolated from the sorted cells. The immunoSEQ Assay was used to sequence the TCRbeta CDR3 regions. Not all clones reach the TCRdb copy of this immuneACCESS table, which keeps in-frame sequences only. Checked studies attribute under half of the gap to unresolved V genes and leave the rest unexplained. The sample table contains tens of thousands of clones; only one count was recorded for around 86% of them. The ten largest clonotypes hold roughly 0.22% of the sample. Patients with autoimmune disease history or receiving systemic immunosuppression were excluded from the trial. Peripheral blood for TCR sequencing was drawn from every dose cohort at baseline, at cycle 4 day 1 and at cycle 7 day 1. The samples were taken from a phase I, first-in-human, multicenter, open-label dose-escalation trial of ivuxolimab. Adults with locally advanced or metastatic melanoma, renal cell, hepatocellular, or head and neck squamous cell carcinoma were enrolled in the trial. Before TCR sequencing, CD4+ and CD8+ T cells were separately sorted from peripheral blood.

This receptor was taken from an adult with an advanced solid tumor such as melanoma, head and neck, liver or kidney cancer. Sequencing was performed on CD4+ or CD8+ T cells sorted from blood, taken in a trial of the OX40 agonist ivuxolimab.

The DNA sequence is as follows: TGTGCCAGCAGCCTAATAGGGGGCTCGAGCGCAGATACGCAGTATTTT. It codes for CASSLIGGSSADTQYF. The V gene is TRBV7-2 and the J gene is TRBJ2-3, with 7 central nucleotides matching TRBD1. The germline V gene provides CDR1 SGHTA and CDR2 FQGNSA. The CDR3 runs 16 amino acids, cysteine and phenylalanine included. Left in the record is the CDR3 DNA by itself, 48 bases read in frame from the first base. V ends up 5 bases short and J 4 bases short, with an unmatched junction base count of 12.